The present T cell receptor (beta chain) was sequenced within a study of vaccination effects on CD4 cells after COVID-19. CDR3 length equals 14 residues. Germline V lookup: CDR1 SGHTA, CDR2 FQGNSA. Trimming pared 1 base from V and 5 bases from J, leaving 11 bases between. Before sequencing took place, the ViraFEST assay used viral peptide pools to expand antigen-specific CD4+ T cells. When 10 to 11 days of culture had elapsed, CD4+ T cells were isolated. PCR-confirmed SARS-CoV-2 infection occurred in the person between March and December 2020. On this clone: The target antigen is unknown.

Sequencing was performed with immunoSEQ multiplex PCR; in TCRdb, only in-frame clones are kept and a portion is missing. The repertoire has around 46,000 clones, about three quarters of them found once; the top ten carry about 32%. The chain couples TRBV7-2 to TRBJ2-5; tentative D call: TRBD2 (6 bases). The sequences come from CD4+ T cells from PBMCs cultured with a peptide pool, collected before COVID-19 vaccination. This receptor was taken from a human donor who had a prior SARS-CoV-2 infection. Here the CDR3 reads CASSLVSGVETQYF. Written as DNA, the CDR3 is TGTGCCAGCAGCTTAGTATCGGGAGTTGAGACCCAGTACTTC.